The 11 T cell receptor beta chains in this list originate from one sample, sequenced in a study of T cell responses to AZD1222 COVID-19 vaccine. Sequencing used immunoSEQ multiplex PCR; TCRdb keeps in-frame clones, though not all of them. The sample shows approximately 170,000 clones, approximately 90% of them seen only once. The source was peripheral blood, collected on day 0 of AZD1222 vaccination. The receptors stem from an adult in good health.

This clone was counted once. The V and J genes are TRBV6-1 and TRBJ1-5; D is uncertain. CDR1 is MNHNS, CDR2 SASEGT, per germline. Trimming pared 2 bases from V and 3 bases from J, leaving 11 bases between. The CDR3 extends over 15 amino acids. The CDR3 DNA reads TGTGCCAGCAGTGAACTCAGGTTTGCCAATCAGCCCCAGCATTTT. Translation: CASSELRFANQPQHF.

The genes are TRBV20-1 and TRBJ1-2; D call uncertain. V shed 4 bases and J shed 6 bases, with 9 bases lying between them. The germline CDR1 and CDR2 sequences are DFQATT and SNEGSKA (reference sequence). CDR3 size: 11 residues. The CDR3 is CSAKEGNGYTF. CDR3 nucleotides: TGCAGTGCTAAAGAGGGCAATGGCTACACCTTC.

This chain connects TRBV4-1 to TRBJ2-7; D not certain. From germline, CDR1 is MGHRA and CDR2 YSYEKL. The CDR3 consists of 15 residues. V was trimmed by 1 base and J by 0 bases, leaving 10 bases between them. CDR3 residues: CASSQALYGSYEQYV. The DNA of the CDR3 is TGCGCCAGCAGCCAAGCACTATACGGCTCCTACGAGCAGTACGTC.

The V gene is TRBV7-2, the J gene TRBJ2-6; perhaps TRBD2 as D (5 bases). V was clipped by 3 bases and J by 0 bases, with 12 bases between them. The CDR3 loop spans 17 amino acids. Germline CDR1 is SGHTA and CDR2 is FQGNSA. CDR3 protein: CASSLDWTGSGANVLTF. The CDR3 DNA is TGTGCCAGCAGCTTGGATTGGACTGGCTCTGGGGCCAACGTCCTGACTTTC.

The rearrangement joins TRBV6-5 to TRBJ1-6; possible D gene TRBD1, 5 bases. Looked up from germline, CDR1 is MNHEY and CDR2 is SVGAGI. V was shortened by 3 bases and J by 7 bases, with 13 bases between the two germline ends. CDR3 length: 15 amino acids. For the CDR3, the DNA is TGTGCCAGCAGTTATTCGACCCGGGGGAATTCACCCCTCCACTTT. It codes for CASSYSTRGNSPLHF.

The DNA of the CDR3 is TGCGCCAGCAGCATAGGACAGGGGGTTACCGGGGAGCTGTTTTTT. This translates into CASSIGQGVTGELFF. The gene calls are TRBV5-1 and TRBJ2-2, with 10 bases identical to TRBD1. CDR3 length: 15 residues. Per the germline V gene, CDR1 is SGHRS and CDR2 is YFSETQ. Trimming took 4 bases from V and 5 from J; bases not matched to a gene: 5.

The chain is built from TRBV6-2 or TRBV6-3 and TRBJ1-5; possibly TRBD1 for D (6 bases). The CDR3 loop spans 14 amino acids. Germline CDR1 reads MNHEY; CDR2 reads SVGEGT. V lost 6 bases and J 6 bases, leaving 15 bases between the germline ends. The CDR3 nucleotides are TGTGCCAGCAGCCCCCGAGGGGGAGGTCAGCCCCAGCATTTT. Its protein is CASSPRGGGQPQHF.

The chain is built from TRBV7-9 and TRBJ2-2, with D unresolved. CDR1 is SEHNR and CDR2 is FQNEAQ in the germline V gene (reference sequence). CDR3 size: 17 residues. The V and J ends lost 2 bases and 0 bases respectively, with 13 bases between them. CDR3 DNA sequence: TGTGCCAGCAGCTTACCCGTATGGGGTGCGAACACCGGGGAGCTGTTTTTT. Protein product: CASSLPVWGANTGELFF.

J is TRBJ2-5 and V is TRBV6-2 or TRBV6-3; 11 bases agree with TRBD2. The trim removed 5 bases at V and 2 bases at J, leaving 10 bases unmatched. The CDR3 loop spans 17 amino acids. Germline V CDR1 and CDR2: MNHEY, SVGEGT. The CDR3 coding sequence is TGTGCCAGCAGTCCGTTCCTAGCGGGGGGTCCACAAGAGACCCAGTACTTC. This translates into CASSPFLAGGPQETQYF.

V usage is TRBV30 and J usage is TRBJ1-6; D gene uncertain. The CDR3 sequence is 18 residues long. The V gene's germline CDR1 is GTSNPN and CDR2 SVGIG (reference sequence). V was cut by 3 bases and J by 0 bases, with 18 bases left in between. The CDR3: CAWSPGRRPSSYNSPLHF. Written as DNA, the CDR3 is TGTGCCTGGAGCCCCGGTAGGCGCCCTAGCTCCTATAATTCACCCCTCCACTTT. Looking up the rest from reference TRBV30 and TRBJ1-6 gives the full variable domain: SQTIHQWPATLVQPVGSPLSLECTVEGTSNPNLYWYRQAAGRGLQLLFYSVGIGQISSEVPQNLSASRPQDRQFILSSKKLLLSDSGFYLCAWSPGRRPSSYNSPLHFGNGTRLTVT.

In DNA form, the CDR3 reads TGTGCCAGCAGCTTTTGGGGTATCTCCTATAATTCACCCCTCCACTTT. Residues: CASSFWGISYNSPLHF. The chain couples TRBV7-2 to TRBJ1-6; D is undetermined. Between the trimmed V and J ends, which lost 3 bases and 0 bases, there was a span of 9 bases. The germline V gene encodes CDR1 SGHTA and CDR2 FQGNSA. The CDR3 runs to 16 residues.